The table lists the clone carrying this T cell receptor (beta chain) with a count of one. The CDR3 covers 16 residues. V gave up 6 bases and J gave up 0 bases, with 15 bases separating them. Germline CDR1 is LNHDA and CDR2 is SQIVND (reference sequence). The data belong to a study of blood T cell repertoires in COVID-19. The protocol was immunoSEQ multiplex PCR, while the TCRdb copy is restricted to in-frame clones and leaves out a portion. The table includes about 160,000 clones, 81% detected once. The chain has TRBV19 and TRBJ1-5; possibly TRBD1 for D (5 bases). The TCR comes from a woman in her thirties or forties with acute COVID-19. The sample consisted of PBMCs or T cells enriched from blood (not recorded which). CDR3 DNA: TGTGCCAGTAGATCTCCCCCAGGGCGTAGCAATCAGCCCCAGCATTTT. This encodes CASRSPPGRSNQPQHF.